Listed below are T cell receptor beta chains from one sample, sequenced in a study of shared clonotypes between healthy human individuals. Clones were read by immunoSEQ multiplex PCR, and TCRdb kept only the in-frame ones, dropping some. The table lists some 2 million clones, around 95% of them singletons. The sample comprised naive CD4+ T cells sorted from blood. The receptors originated from a man between 18 and 29 years old in good health. Each CDR3 is given with its conserved first and last residue. The order of the fields is D gene, V gene, J gene, clone size, CDR3 DNA, CDR3 protein. D genes are given only for firm matches. Rows may omit the clone size; those that give it use once, few, many or a size class.

D: TRBD1
V: TRBV9
J: TRBJ2-1
size: -
DNA: TGTGCCAGCAGCGTATTTCCGGCAGCCCTGGACAGGCCCTTCTCCTACAATGAGCAGTTCTTC
CDR3: CASSVFPAALDRPFSYNEQFF

D: TRBD1
V: TRBV2
J: TRBJ1-6
size: -
DNA: TGTGCCAGCAGTGACGCAGGGGGCGAGAGTTCACCCCTCCACTTT
CDR3: CASSDAGGESSPLHF

D: TRBD1
V: TRBV5-6
J: TRBJ2-7
size: -
DNA: TGTGCCAGCAGCCCGGGACAGGGTTCCGAGCAGTACTTC
CDR3: CASSPGQGSEQYF

D: -
V: TRBV5-4
J: TRBJ2-1
size: -
DNA: TGTGCCAGCAGCCTACAGGGGACTACCAATGAGCAGTTCTTC
CDR3: CASSLQGTTNEQFF

D: -
V: TRBV30
J: TRBJ2-1
size: -
DNA: TGTGCCTGGAGTGATGATTTAGCAACGGAGCAGTTCTTC
CDR3: CAWSDDLATEQFF

D: -
V: TRBV7-8
J: TRBJ2-7
size: -
DNA: TGTGCCAGCAGCTTAGCCCTCCAATACGAGCAGTACTTC
CDR3: CASSLALQYEQYF

D: -
V: TRBV7-8
J: TRBJ2-1
size: once
DNA: TGTGCCAGCAGCTTTCACAATGAGCAGTTCTTC
CDR3: CASSFHNEQFF

D: -
V: TRBV27
J: TRBJ2-6
size: -
DNA: TGTGCCAGCAGTTTAGGGTACCTCTCTGGGGCCAACGTCCTGACTTTC
CDR3: CASSLGYLSGANVLTF

D: TRBD1
V: TRBV6-5
J: TRBJ1-1
size: few
DNA: TGTGCCAGCAGTTACCCCGACAGGGCTGAAGCTTTCTTT
CDR3: CASSYPDRAEAFF

D: -
V: TRBV10-3
J: TRBJ1-1
size: -
DNA: TGTGCCATCATGGAACAGCGACTGAACACTGAAGCTTTCTTT
CDR3: CAIMEQRLNTEAFF

D: -
V: TRBV2
J: TRBJ1-3
size: -
DNA: TGTGCCAGCAGTCGGACAGCCTCTGGAAACACCATATATTTT
CDR3: CASSRTASGNTIYF

D: -
V: TRBV11-3
J: TRBJ2-2
size: -
DNA: TGTGCCAGCAGTTTGGAGGGCGTCTCCGGGGAGCTGTTTTTT
CDR3: CASSLEGVSGELFF

D: -
V: TRBV10-3
J: TRBJ2-7
size: -
DNA: TGTGCCATCAGTGAAGGTCTGGGGCAGACTACCTCCTACGAGCAGTACTTC
CDR3: CAISEGLGQTTSYEQYF

D: TRBD1
V: TRBV27
J: TRBJ2-3
size: -
DNA: TGTGCCAGCAGTGAAAGAGGGACAGGGTGGCCAGATACGCAGTATTTT
CDR3: CASSERGTGWPDTQYF

D: -
V: TRBV6-1
J: TRBJ2-3
size: -
DNA: TGTGCCAGCAGTGAAGGTCGGACCACAGATACGCAGTATTTT
CDR3: CASSEGRTTDTQYF

D: -
V: TRBV30
J: TRBJ1-2
size: -
DNA: TGTGCCTGGAGTGAAGGGTCCTCCTTAAACTTTGGCTACACCTTC
CDR3: CAWSEGSSLNFGYTF

D: TRBD1
V: TRBV25-1
J: TRBJ1-5
size: -
DNA: TGTGCCAGCAGTGGCGACAGGGGGCATAGTGAGCCCCAGCATTTT
CDR3: CASSGDRGHSEPQHF

D: -
V: TRBV9
J: TRBJ2-7
size: -
DNA: TGTGCCAGCAGCGTAGAACAGGGAAACTCCTACGAGCAGTACTTC
CDR3: CASSVEQGNSYEQYF

D: -
V: TRBV5-6
J: TRBJ2-2
size: once
DNA: TGTGCCAGCAGCTTAGGCAGAAACACCGGGGAGCTGTTTTTT
CDR3: CASSLGRNTGELFF

D: TRBD2
V: TRBV10-1
J: TRBJ2-1
size: -
DNA: TGCGCCAGCAGCTCACTAGCGGAAAATGAGCAGTTCTTC
CDR3: CASSSLAENEQFF

D: TRBD2
V: TRBV7-6
J: TRBJ2-3
size: -
DNA: TGTGCCAGCAGCTTAGGAGCGGGAGTCGCCACAGATACGCAGTATTTT
CDR3: CASSLGAGVATDTQYF

D: -
V: TRBV2
J: TRBJ1-1
size: -
DNA: TGTGCCACCTCACCGTGGGGGGGCACTGAAGCTTTCTTT
CDR3: CATSPWGGTEAFF

D: -
V: TRBV30
J: TRBJ2-2
size: -
DNA: TGTGCCTGGAGTGTTGGGGGGCGCACCGGGGAGCTGTTTTTT
CDR3: CAWSVGGRTGELFF

D: -
V: TRBV5-6
J: TRBJ2-7
size: -
DNA: TGTGCCAGCAGCTCGGGACTTCCCTACGAGCAGTACTTC
CDR3: CASSSGLPYEQYF

D: -
V: TRBV10-3
J: TRBJ2-2
size: once
DNA: TGTGCCATCAGTCTAGGGAGTAGCACCGGGGAGCTGTTTTTT
CDR3: CAISLGSSTGELFF

D: -
V: TRBV12-5
J: TRBJ2-3
size: -
DNA: TGTGCTAGTGGTTTGGACCACTACACAGATACGCAGTATTTT
CDR3: CASGLDHYTDTQYF

D: TRBD2
V: TRBV30
J: TRBJ2-1
size: -
DNA: TGTGCCTGGAGTGCCCAGCGGGAGAGGATGGATGAGCAGTTCTTC
CDR3: CAWSAQRERMDEQFF

D: -
V: TRBV2
J: TRBJ2-3
size: -
DNA: TGTGCCAGCACAATCAGCGCGGGCGCAGATACGCAGTATTTT
CDR3: CASTISAGADTQYF

D: -
V: TRBV29-1
J: TRBJ2-5
size: -
DNA: TGCAGCGTTGATGCGGGGAGGGAGACCCAGTACTTC
CDR3: CSVDAGRETQYF

D: TRBD1
V: TRBV2
J: TRBJ1-2
size: -
DNA: TGTGCCAGCAGTGCGGGGGACAGGGTAGTCTATGGCTACACCTTC
CDR3: CASSAGDRVVYGYTF

D: -
V: TRBV7-2
J: TRBJ2-7
size: -
DNA: TGTGCCAGCAGCTTACAGAACTACGAGCAGTACTTC
CDR3: CASSLQNYEQYF

D: TRBD2
V: TRBV9
J: TRBJ2-7
size: -
DNA: TGTGCCAGCAGCACTCACAGGGATGGGACTAGCGGGCTCTCCTACGAGCAGTACTTC
CDR3: CASSTHRDGTSGLSYEQYF

D: -
V: TRBV5-1
J: TRBJ2-7
size: -
DNA: TGCGCCAGCAGCTTGGACAGCGGACTTCTCTTCGAGCAGTACTTC
CDR3: CASSLDSGLLFEQYF

D: -
V: TRBV5-1
J: TRBJ2-5
size: -
DNA: TGCGCCAGCAGGGCCGGGACACAAGAGACCCAGTACTTC
CDR3: CASRAGTQETQYF

D: -
V: TRBV6-5
J: TRBJ2-2
size: -
DNA: TGTGCCAGCACGAGGGGGAGATTGACCGGGGAGCTGTTTTTT
CDR3: CASTRGRLTGELFF

D: TRBD2
V: TRBV28
J: TRBJ2-7
size: -
DNA: TGTGCCAGCAGTTTGCCGGGACTAGGTTACGAGCAGTACTTC
CDR3: CASSLPGLGYEQYF

D: -
V: TRBV10-3
J: TRBJ1-1
size: -
DNA: TGTGCCATCAGGACAGACACTGAAGCTTTCTTT
CDR3: CAIRTDTEAFF

D: TRBD1
V: TRBV5-1
J: TRBJ1-1
size: -
DNA: TGCGCCAGCAGCTTCGGAGGGGGCAACACTGAAGCTTTCTTT
CDR3: CASSFGGGNTEAFF

D: TRBD1
V: TRBV5-4
J: TRBJ1-2
size: -
DNA: TGTGCCAGCAGCGCCGGGACAGATAACTATGGCTACACCTTC
CDR3: CASSAGTDNYGYTF

D: -
V: TRBV30
J: TRBJ1-1
size: -
DNA: TGTGCCTGGAGTTCTACGATATTGTTAGCGAACACTGAAGCTTTCTTT
CDR3: CAWSSTILLANTEAFF

D: TRBD1
V: TRBV7-2
J: TRBJ1-6
size: -
DNA: TGTGCCAGCAGCAGCACGGGGACAGGTTTCAATTCACCCCTCCACTTT
CDR3: CASSSTGTGFNSPLHF

D: TRBD1
V: TRBV2
J: TRBJ1-5
size: -
DNA: TGTGCCAGCAGTGACCCGAGGACAGGGGGCCCCCCCGATCAGCCCCAGCATTTT
CDR3: CASSDPRTGGPPDQPQHF

D: -
V: TRBV5-1
J: TRBJ2-7
size: -
DNA: TGCGCCAGCAGCTTGACGACTGACGACTGGTCCTACGAGCAGTACTTC
CDR3: CASSLTTDDWSYEQYF

D: -
V: TRBV4-1
J: TRBJ1-3
size: -
DNA: TGCGCCAGCAGCCGGGCCGGGACGGCCTCTGGAAACACCATATATTTT
CDR3: CASSRAGTASGNTIYF

D: -
V: TRBV11-2
J: TRBJ2-7
size: -
DNA: TGTGCCAGCAGCTTAGTACGGGATTACGAGCAGTACTTC
CDR3: CASSLVRDYEQYF

D: TRBD1
V: TRBV10-3
J: TRBJ2-2
size: -
DNA: TGTGCCATCATGTACGGACAGGGGGCCACCGGGGAGCTGTTTTTT
CDR3: CAIMYGQGATGELFF

D: -
V: TRBV11-2
J: TRBJ2-5
size: -
DNA: TGTGCCAGCAGCTTCCAGGTCCGAGAGACCCAGTACTTC
CDR3: CASSFQVRETQYF

D: -
V: TRBV15
J: TRBJ2-1
size: -
DNA: TGTGCCACCAGCGACGGGAAATCCTACAATGAGCAGTTCTTC
CDR3: CATSDGKSYNEQFF

D: -
V: TRBV6-6
J: TRBJ1-2
size: -
DNA: TGTGCCAGCAGGGATCGAGGGCGCCCCTATGGCTACACCTTC
CDR3: CASRDRGRPYGYTF

D: TRBD1
V: TRBV6-6
J: TRBJ1-6
size: -
DNA: TGTGCCAGCGCCTCGGGACAGGGGCTTTCACCCCTCCACTTT
CDR3: CASASGQGLSPLHF

D: -
V: TRBV4-3
J: TRBJ1-2
size: once
DNA: TGCGCCAGCAGCCCTGGGGGAGCTAACTATGGCTACACCTTC
CDR3: CASSPGGANYGYTF

D: -
V: TRBV29-1
J: TRBJ1-2
size: -
DNA: TGCAGCGTTGCCAGGGATGTGTCCAAGGGAGGCTACACCTTC
CDR3: CSVARDVSKGGYTF

D: -
V: TRBV6-5
J: TRBJ1-1
size: -
DNA: TGTGCCAGCAGCCTATACCGGGCGAGCACTGAAGCTTTCTTT
CDR3: CASSLYRASTEAFF

D: -
V: TRBV28
J: TRBJ1-2
size: -
DNA: TGTGCCAGCAGTCCTACCGGCGGCTATGGCTACACCTTC
CDR3: CASSPTGGYGYTF

D: TRBD2
V: TRBV4-3
J: TRBJ2-7
size: -
DNA: TGCGCCAGCAGCCAAGGATTAGCGGGAGGTTACGAGCAGTACTTC
CDR3: CASSQGLAGGYEQYF

D: -
V: TRBV10-3
J: TRBJ2-1
size: -
DNA: TGTGCCATCAGTGAGTCCGGAGGGGGGAATGAGCAGTTCTTC
CDR3: CAISESGGGNEQFF

D: TRBD1
V: TRBV6-5
J: TRBJ1-2
size: -
DNA: TGTGCCAGCAGTTACTGGGACAGGGGGCAGGGTGATGGCTACACCTTC
CDR3: CASSYWDRGQGDGYTF

D: TRBD2
V: TRBV18
J: TRBJ2-5
size: -
DNA: TGTGCCAGCTCCCGCGGGGGGGAAGAGACCCAGTACTTC
CDR3: CASSRGGEETQYF

D: TRBD1
V: TRBV10-1
J: TRBJ1-2
size: -
DNA: TGCGCCAGCAGTGAGTCCGATCCATACGGGACAGGGAAAAGCGATGGCTACACCTTC
CDR3: CASSESDPYGTGKSDGYTF

D: TRBD1
V: TRBV7-9
J: TRBJ2-7
size: -
DNA: TGTGCCAGCAGCTCGGACAGGGGGCTATTATACGAGCAGTACTTC
CDR3: CASSSDRGLLYEQYF